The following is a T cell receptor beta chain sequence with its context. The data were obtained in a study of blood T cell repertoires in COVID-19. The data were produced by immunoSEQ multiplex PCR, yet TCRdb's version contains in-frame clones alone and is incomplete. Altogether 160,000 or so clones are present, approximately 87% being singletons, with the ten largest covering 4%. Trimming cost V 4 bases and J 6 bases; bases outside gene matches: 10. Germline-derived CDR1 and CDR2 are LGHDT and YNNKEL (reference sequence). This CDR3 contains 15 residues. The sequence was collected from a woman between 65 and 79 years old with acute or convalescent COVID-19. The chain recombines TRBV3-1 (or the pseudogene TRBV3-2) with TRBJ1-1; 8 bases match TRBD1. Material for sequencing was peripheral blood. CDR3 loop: CASSPTGGFTAEAFF. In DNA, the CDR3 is TGTGCCAGCAGCCCAACAGGGGGTTTTACGGCTGAAGCTTTCTTT.